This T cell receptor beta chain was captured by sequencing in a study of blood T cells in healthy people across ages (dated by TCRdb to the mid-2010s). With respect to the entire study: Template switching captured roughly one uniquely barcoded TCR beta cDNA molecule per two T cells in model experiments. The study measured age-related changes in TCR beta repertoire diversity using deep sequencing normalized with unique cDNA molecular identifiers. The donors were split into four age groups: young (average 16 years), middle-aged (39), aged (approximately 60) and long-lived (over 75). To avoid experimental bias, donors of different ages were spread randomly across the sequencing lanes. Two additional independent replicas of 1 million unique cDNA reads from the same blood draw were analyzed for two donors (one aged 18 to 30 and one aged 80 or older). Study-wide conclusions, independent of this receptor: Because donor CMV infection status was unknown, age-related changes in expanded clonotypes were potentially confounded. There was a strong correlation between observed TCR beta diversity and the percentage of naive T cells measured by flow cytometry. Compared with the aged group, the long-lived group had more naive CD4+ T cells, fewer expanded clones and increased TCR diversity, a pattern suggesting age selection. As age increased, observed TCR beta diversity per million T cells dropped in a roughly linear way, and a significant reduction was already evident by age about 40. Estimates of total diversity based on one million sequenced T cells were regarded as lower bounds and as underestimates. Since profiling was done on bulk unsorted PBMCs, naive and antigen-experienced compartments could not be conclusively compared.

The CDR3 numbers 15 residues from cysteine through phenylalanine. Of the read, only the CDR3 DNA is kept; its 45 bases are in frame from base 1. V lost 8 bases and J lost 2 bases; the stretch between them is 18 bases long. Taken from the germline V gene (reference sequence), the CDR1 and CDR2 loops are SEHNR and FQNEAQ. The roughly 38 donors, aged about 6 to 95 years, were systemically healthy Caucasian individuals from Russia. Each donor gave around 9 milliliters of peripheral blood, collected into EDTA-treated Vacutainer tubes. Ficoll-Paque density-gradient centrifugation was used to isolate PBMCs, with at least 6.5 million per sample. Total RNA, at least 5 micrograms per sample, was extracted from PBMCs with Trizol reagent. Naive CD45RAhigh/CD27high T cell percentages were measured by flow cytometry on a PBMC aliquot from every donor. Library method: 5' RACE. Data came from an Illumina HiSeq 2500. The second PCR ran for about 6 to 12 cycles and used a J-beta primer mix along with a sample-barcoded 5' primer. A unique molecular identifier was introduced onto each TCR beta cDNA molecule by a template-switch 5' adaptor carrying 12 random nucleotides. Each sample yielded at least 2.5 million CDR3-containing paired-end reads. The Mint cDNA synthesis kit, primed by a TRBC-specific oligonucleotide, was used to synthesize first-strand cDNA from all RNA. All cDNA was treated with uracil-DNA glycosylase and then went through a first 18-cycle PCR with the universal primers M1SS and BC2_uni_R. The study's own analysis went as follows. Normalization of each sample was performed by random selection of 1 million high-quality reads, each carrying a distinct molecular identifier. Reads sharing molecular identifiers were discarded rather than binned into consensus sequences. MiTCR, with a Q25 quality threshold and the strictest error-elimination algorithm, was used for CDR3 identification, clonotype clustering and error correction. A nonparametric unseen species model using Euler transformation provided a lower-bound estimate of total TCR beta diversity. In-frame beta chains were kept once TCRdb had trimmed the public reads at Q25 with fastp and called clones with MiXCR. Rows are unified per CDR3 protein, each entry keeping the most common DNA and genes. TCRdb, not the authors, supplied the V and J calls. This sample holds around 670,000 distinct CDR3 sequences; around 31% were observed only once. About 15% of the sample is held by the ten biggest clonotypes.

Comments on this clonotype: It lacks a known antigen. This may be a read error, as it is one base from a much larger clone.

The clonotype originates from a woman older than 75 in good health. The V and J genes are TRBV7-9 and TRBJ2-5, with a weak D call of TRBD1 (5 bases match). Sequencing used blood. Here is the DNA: TGTGCCAGCGGCTACTCCAGGGTTCGACAAGAGACCCAGTACTTC. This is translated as CASGYSRVRQETQYF.